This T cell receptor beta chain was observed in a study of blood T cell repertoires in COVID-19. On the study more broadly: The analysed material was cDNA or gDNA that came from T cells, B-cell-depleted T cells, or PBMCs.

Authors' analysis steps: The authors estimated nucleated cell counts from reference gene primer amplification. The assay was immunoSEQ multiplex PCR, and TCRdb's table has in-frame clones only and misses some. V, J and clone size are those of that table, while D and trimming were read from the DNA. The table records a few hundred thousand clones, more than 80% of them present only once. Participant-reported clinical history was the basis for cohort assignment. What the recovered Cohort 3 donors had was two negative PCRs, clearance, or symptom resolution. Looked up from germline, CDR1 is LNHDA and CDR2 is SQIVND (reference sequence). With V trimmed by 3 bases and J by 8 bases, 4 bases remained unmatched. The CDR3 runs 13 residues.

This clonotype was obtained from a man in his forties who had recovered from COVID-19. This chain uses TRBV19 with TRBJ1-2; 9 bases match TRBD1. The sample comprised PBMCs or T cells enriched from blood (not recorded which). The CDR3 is CASSIWTGEGYTF. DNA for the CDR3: TGTGCCAGTAGTATCTGGACAGGGGAAGGCTACACCTTC. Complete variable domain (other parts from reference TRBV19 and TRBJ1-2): DGGITQSPKYLFRKEGQNVTLSCEQNLNHDAMYWYRQDPGQGLRLIYYSQIVNDFQKGDIAEGYSVSREKKESFPLTVTSAQKNPTAFYLCASSIWTGEGYTFGSGTRLTVV.